This TCR beta chain appears in the sequencing data of a study of blood T cells in healthy people across ages. Overall study findings and caveats: Roughly linear declines in TCR beta diversity per million T cells occurred with age. In long-lived donors, naive CD4+ cell counts and diversity exceeded those of aged donors.

The length of the CDR3 is 17 residues. V lost 3 bases, J lost 0 bases, and 15 bases lay in between. Germline CDR1 reads SGHRS; CDR2 reads YFSETQ. Comments on this clonotype: Its specificity is unknown.

Drawn from each donor were roughly 10 milliliters of peripheral blood. It was with a sample-barcoded 5' primer and a J-beta primer mix that a second PCR of roughly 7 to 12 cycles was run. Every cDNA was tagged by a template-switch adaptor with 12 random nucleotides. A single record per CDR3 protein comes from TCRdb applying MiXCR to the 5' RACE reads. The table records roughly 1,500,000 distinct CDR3 sequences, roughly 45% of them present only once. Sequencing used blood. J is TRBJ1-4 and V is TRBV5-1; tentative D call: TRBD1 (5 bases). This receptor was taken from a woman in her late teens or twenties in good health. Written as DNA, the CDR3 is TGCGCCAGCAGCTCTCCTCCCGGGGCCACAACTAATGAAAAACTGTTTTTT. This gives the protein CASSSPPGATTNEKLFF.